This TCR beta chain was captured in a study of blood T cell repertoires in COVID-19 (dated by TCRdb to 2020 to 2022). Describing the broader study: The collaborator samples originated in the United States, Italy and Spain and spanned the acute and convalescent phases of COVID-19. HLA class I and class II types, where available, came from metadata supplied by the sample provider rather than from assay-based typing. Sample metadata almost always included a de-identified subject ID, COVID-19 status, age in years and sex. Samples were obtained from the ongoing ImmuneRACE study (first 160 participants) and from 1,254 subjects provided by 6 global collaborators. The material from the prospective study consisted of cDNA or gDNA derived from T cells, B-cell-depleted T cells, or PBMCs. A freely available public database, intended as a resource for researchers studying the immune response to SARS-CoV-2, is where the repertoires were released. Subjects who had been exposed to COVID-19, were actively infected with it, or had recovered from it provided the deeply sampled blood TCRbeta repertoires that made up the dataset. General findings and caveats noted by the study authors: The quantity of clinical and demographic metadata differed by source and by participant and was supplied without curation.

The immunoSEQ Assay, a bias-controlled multiplex PCR, was used to amplify TCRbeta CDR3 regions from genomic DNA. From the authors' description of their analysis: The number of nucleated cells in each sample was estimated from the amplification of reference gene primers within the assay. Sequence reads were collapsed and filtered to measure the absolute abundance of every unique TCRbeta CDR3 rearrangement. For each sample, productive Simpson clonality was calculated as the square root of Simpson's diversity index across productive rearrangements. TCRdb re-hosts the immuneACCESS table, in-frame sequences only. Its copies lack some clones; in the studies checked, an unresolved V gene accounts for under half of them, and the cause for the rest is not known. V and J calls and clone size are those listed in that table; D and trimming were worked out from the DNA. Within this sample are roughly 120,000 clones, with approximately 84% of them counted one time only. Jointly, the top ten make up 10% to 15% of the sample.

Whole blood was collected in K2EDTA tubes by collaborating institutions according to the institutions' own protocols. Collaborator samples were shipped for TCRbeta analysis as frozen whole blood, isolated PBMCs, or DNA extracted from either sample type. As regards this clone: This clone's antigen is unknown. Within one base of it there is no much larger clone, and no base qualities were kept.

V and J lose 8 bases and 6 bases, and a span of 16 bases separates them. From the cysteine through the phenylalanine, the CDR3 covers 13 amino acids. Only the CDR3 DNA is retained, 39 bases long and in frame from the first base. For CDR1 and CDR2, the germline V gene (reference sequence) lists GTSNPN and SVGIG. This TCR was recovered from a woman aged 55-70 years with acute or convalescent COVID-19. The sample consisted of peripheral blood. The chain is made from TRBV30 and TRBJ2-2; no confident D gene assignment can be made. The bases are TGTGCCCTTAGACGCGCAGGCGCCGGGGAGCTGTTTTTT. It encodes CALRRAGAGELFF.